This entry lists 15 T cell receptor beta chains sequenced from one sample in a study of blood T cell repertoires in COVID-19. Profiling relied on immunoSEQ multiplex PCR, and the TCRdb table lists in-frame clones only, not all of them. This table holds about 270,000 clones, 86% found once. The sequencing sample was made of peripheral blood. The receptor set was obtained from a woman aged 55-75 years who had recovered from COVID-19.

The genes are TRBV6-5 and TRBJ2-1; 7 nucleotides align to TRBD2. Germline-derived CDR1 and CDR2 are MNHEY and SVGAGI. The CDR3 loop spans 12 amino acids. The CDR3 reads CAVSGGLPQQFF. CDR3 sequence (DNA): TGTGCGGTATCGGGGGGACTACCCCAGCAGTTCTTC.

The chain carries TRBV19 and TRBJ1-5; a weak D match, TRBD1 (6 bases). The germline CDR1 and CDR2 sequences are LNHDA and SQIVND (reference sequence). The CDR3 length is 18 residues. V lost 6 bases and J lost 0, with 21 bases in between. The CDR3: CASSTGTMSVFSNQPQHF. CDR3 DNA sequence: TGTGCCAGTAGCACCGGGACAATGAGCGTTTTTAGCAATCAGCCCCAGCATTTT.

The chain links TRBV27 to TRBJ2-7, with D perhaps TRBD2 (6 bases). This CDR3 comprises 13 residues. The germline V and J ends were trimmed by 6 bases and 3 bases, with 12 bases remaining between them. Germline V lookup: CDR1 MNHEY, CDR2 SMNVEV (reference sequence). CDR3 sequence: CASRPGLSYEQYF. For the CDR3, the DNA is TGTGCCAGCAGGCCGGGACTGAGCTACGAGCAGTACTTC.

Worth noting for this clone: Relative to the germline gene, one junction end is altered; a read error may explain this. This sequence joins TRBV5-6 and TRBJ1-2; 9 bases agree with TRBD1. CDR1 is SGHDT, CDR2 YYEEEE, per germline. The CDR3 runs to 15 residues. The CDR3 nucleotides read TGTGCCAGCAGCTTGATTGGGACAGGGCGTATCAGCTACAACTTC. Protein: CASSLIGTGRISYNF.

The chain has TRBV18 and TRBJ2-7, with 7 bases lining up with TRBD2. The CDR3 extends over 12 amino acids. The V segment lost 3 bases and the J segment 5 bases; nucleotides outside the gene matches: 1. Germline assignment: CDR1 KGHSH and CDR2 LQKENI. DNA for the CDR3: TGTGCCAGCTCACCTACTAGCGACGAGCAGTACTTC. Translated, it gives CASSPTSDEQYF.

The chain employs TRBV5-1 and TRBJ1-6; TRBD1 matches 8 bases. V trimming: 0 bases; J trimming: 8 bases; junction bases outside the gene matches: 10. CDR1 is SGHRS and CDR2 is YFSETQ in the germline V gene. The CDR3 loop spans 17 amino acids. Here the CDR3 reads CASSLDPAGQGHSPLHF. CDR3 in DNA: TGCGCCAGCAGCTTGGATCCCGCCGGACAGGGTCATTCACCCCTCCACTTT.

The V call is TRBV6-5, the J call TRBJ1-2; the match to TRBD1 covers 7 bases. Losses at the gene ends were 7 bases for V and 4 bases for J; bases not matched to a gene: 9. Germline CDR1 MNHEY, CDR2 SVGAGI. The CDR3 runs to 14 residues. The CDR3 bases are TGTGCCAGCACCTACGACAGGGAGGCCTATGGCTACACCTTC. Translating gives CASTYDREAYGYTF.

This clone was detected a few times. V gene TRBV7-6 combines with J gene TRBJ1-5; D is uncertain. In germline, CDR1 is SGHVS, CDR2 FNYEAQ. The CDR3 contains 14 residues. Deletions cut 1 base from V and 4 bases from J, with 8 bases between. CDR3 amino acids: CASSLVADNQPQHF. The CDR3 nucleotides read TGTGCCAGCAGCTTAGTGGCGGATAATCAGCCCCAGCATTTT.

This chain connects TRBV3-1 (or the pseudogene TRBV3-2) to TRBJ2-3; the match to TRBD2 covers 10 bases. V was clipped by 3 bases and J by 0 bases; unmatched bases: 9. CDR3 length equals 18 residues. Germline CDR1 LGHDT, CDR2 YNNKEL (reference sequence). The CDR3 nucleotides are TGTGCCAGCAGCCAGTTTCTAGCGGGGGCTTCTAGCACAGATACGCAGTATTTT. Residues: CASSQFLAGASSTDTQYF.

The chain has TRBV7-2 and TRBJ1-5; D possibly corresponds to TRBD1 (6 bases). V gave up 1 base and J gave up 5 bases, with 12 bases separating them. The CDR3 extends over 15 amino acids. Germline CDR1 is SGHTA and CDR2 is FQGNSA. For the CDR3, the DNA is TGTGCCAGCAGCTTAGATCCACAGGGACATCAGCCCCAGCATTTT. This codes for CASSLDPQGHQPQHF.

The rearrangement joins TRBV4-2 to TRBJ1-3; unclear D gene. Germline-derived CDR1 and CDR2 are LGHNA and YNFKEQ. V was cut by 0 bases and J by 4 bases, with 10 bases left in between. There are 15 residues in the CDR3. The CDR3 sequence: CASSQDGGAGNTIYF. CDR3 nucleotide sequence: TGTGCCAGCAGCCAAGATGGAGGAGCAGGAAACACCATATATTTT.

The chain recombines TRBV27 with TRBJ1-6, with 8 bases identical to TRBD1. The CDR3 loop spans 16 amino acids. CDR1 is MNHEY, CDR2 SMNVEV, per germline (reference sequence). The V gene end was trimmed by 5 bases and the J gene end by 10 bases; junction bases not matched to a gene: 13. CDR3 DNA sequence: TGTGCCAGCAGTCCCCTGTCGACAGGGGTGGGATCACCCCTCCACTTT. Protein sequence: CASSPLSTGVGSPLHF.

The DNA for the CDR3 is TGTGCCAGCAGCCAAGACGACAGGGCCAATGAAAAACTGTTTTTT. Encoded protein: CASSQDDRANEKLFF. The chain is built from TRBV3-1 (or the pseudogene TRBV3-2) and TRBJ1-4, with 7 bases identical to TRBD1. The V and J ends lost 0 bases and 5 bases, in that order; junction bases with no gene match: 3. Germline loops: CDR1 LGHDT, CDR2 YNNKEL (reference sequence). The CDR3 covers 15 residues.

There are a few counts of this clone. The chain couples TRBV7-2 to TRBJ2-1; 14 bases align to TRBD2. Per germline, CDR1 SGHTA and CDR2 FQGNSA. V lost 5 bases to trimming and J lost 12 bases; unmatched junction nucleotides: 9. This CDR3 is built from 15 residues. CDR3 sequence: CASSPGTSGGGGQFF. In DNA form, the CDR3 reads TGTGCCAGCAGCCCAGGGACTAGCGGGGGCGGAGGGCAGTTCTTC.

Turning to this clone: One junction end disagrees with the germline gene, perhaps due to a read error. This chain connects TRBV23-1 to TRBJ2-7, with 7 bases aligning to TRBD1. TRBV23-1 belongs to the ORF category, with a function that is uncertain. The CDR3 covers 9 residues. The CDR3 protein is CASRDRARF. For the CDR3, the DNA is TGCGCCAGCCGTGACAGGGCCCGATTC.